The 10 T cell receptor beta chains below all came from one sample that was sequenced in a study of long-term antiretroviral therapy in people with HIV. They ran version v3.0 of the immunoSEQ assay at survey level. Here immunoSEQ multiplex PCR was the method, and the copy in TCRdb shows in-frame clones only, minus some. Of roughly 25,000 clones listed, roughly 80% are singletons. Here the sequenced sample was unsorted PBMCs, taken 1.1 years before starting antiretroviral therapy. These receptors all stem from a woman aged 25 to 39 with HIV.

The V gene is TRBV2, the J gene TRBJ2-5; D gene unclear. The CDR3 length is 14 residues. Germline V gene sequence: CDR1 SNHLY, CDR2 FYNNEI. V shed 4 bases and J shed 2 bases, with 11 bases lying between them. DNA of the CDR3: TGTGCCAGCAGTGCCGGCTGGCATCAAGAGACCCAGTACTTC. It translates to CASSAGWHQETQYF.

This clone was found once. The V and J genes are TRBV7-9 and TRBJ1-2, with 7 bases aligning to TRBD1. Germline CDR1 and CDR2: SEHNR and FQNEAQ (reference sequence). This CDR3 spans 15 amino acids. Germline trimming cut 3 bases from V and 4 bases from J; bases unmatched to any gene: 8. CDR3 loop: CASSLEAGGAYGYTF. Here the CDR3 DNA reads TGTGCCAGCAGCTTGGAGGCAGGGGGAGCCTATGGCTACACCTTC. Based on the CDR3 plus reference TRBV7-9 and TRBJ1-2, the full variable domain is DTGVSQNPRHKITKRGQNVTFRCDPISEHNRLYWYRQTLGQGPEFLTYFQNEAQLEKSRLLSDRFSAERPKGSFSTLEIQRTEQGDSAMYLCASSLEAGGAYGYTFGSGTRLTVV.

The CDR3 region is CASSLSLGPAFF. For the CDR3, the DNA is TGTGCCAGCAGCTTAAGTCTGGGACCCGCTTTCTTT. The chain is built from TRBV7-3 and TRBJ1-1; a weak D match, TRBD1 (5 bases). V was clipped by 1 base and J by 11 bases, with 11 bases between them. The CDR3 is 12 residues long. Germline CDR1 reads SGHTA; CDR2 reads FQGTGA.

V is TRBV4-2 and J is TRBJ1-2; 7 bases fit TRBD1. Unmatched junction bases numbered 8, after V lost 0 bases and J lost 4 bases. CDR3 size: 16 residues. Germline CDR1 LGHNA, CDR2 YNFKEQ. The CDR3 DNA follows: TGTGCCAGCAGCCAAGATTATCAGGGGGGCGGCTATGGCTACACCTTC. Translation gives CASSQDYQGGGYGYTF.

This clone was recorded a few times. The chain carries TRBV28 and TRBJ1-2; possible D gene TRBD1, 6 bases. The V end was cut by 6 bases, the J end by 4 bases, with 12 bases between. Germline V gene lookup returns CDR1 MDHEN and CDR2 SYDVKM. The CDR3 consists of 13 residues. The CDR3 DNA reads TGTGCCAGCAGCAATACAGGGACCTATGGCTACACCTTC. Protein sequence: CASSNTGTYGYTF.

The rearrangement joins TRBV25-1 to TRBJ2-2; TRBD1 aligns across 7 bases. This CDR3 region has 16 residues. With 8 bases clipped from V and 0 bases from J, the junction kept 9 bases outside the gene matches. The germline V gene encodes CDR1 MGHDK and CDR2 SYGVNS. CDR3 nucleotides: TGTGCCAGCCGCAGGGACAGCGCATCGAACACCGGGGAGCTGTTTTTT. This codes for CASRRDSASNTGELFF. Full variable domain (rest looked up from reference TRBV25-1 and TRBJ2-2): EADIYQTPRYLVIGTGKKITLECSQTMGHDKMYWYQQDPGMELHLIHYSYGVNSTEKGDLSSESTVSRIRTEHFPLTLESARPSHTSQYLCASRRDSASNTGELFFGEGSRLTVL.

The chain has TRBV9 and TRBJ2-3; TRBD1 might be the D (6 bases). CDR1 is SGDLS, CDR2 YYNGEE, per germline. This CDR3 spans 15 amino acids. With 1 base removed from V and 2 bases from J, the gap between germline ends came to 11 bases. CDR3 sequence: CASSVQDSSTDTQYF. The CDR3 region has the DNA TGTGCCAGCAGCGTACAGGACAGCTCCACAGATACGCAGTATTTT.

The chain combines TRBV5-4 with TRBJ1-2; 10 positions agree with TRBD1. The CDR3 covers 14 residues. J gave up 6 bases and V 4 bases, and 6 bases lay outside the gene matches. Germline V gene lookup returns CDR1 SGHNT and CDR2 YYREEE (reference sequence). The CDR3 DNA follows: TGTGCCAGCAGCGGAAGAGGGACAGGGGATGGCTACACCTTC. Its protein product is CASSGRGTGDGYTF.

Comment on this clone: A junction boundary mismatches the germline segment, possibly from a read error. The chain recombines TRBV9 with TRBJ1-1; weak D call: TRBD1 (6 bases). CDR1 and CDR2 (germline): SGDLS, YYNGEE. The CDR3 runs 12 residues. The CDR3 DNA reads as TGTGCCAGCAGTGGTTGGGACACTGAGGCTTTCTTT. Amino acid sequence: CASSGWDTEAFF.

The J gene is TRBJ1-4, the V gene TRBV6-6; D gene ambiguous. This CDR3 has 11 residues. Trimming removed 9 bases at V and 10 bases at J, with 12 bases between. Germline-derived CDR1 and CDR2 are MNHNY and SVGAGI (reference sequence). Here the CDR3 DNA reads TGTGCCAGTACGGAGGGTGGAAAACTGTTTTTT. Translated, it gives CASTEGGKLFF.